These 13 T cell receptor beta chains were all obtained from the same sample, sequenced in a study of T cell repertoires in cytomegalovirus infection. TCRdb reanalysed the reads using MiXCR and keeps one entry per CDR3 protein. The sample yields 200,000 or so distinct CDR3 sequences, approximately 19% seen once. The specimen sequenced was PBMCs. Source of these receptors: a human donor in good health (CMV status not recorded). Some clones in this sample may be carry-over from other donors' samples.

The chain employs TRBV23-1 and TRBJ2-5, with a weak D call TRBD1 (5 bases). TRBV23-1 is flagged as an ORF with uncertain function. The CDR3 totals 12 residues. Trimming took off 4 bases at V and 4 bases at J, with 7 bases between the two ends. The CDR3 is CASSLQGETQYF. DNA for the CDR3: TGCGCCAGCAGTCTTCAGGGAGAGACCCAGTACTTC.

The chain employs TRBV7-9 and TRBJ2-7; D not certain. CDR1 is SEHNR and CDR2 is FQNEAQ in the germline V gene (reference sequence). The CDR3 has 11 amino acids. The V end was cut by 6 bases, the J end by 5 bases, with 8 bases between. CDR3 sequence (DNA): TGTGCCAGCAGTCAAATTCACGAGCAGTACTTC. Translating it yields CASSQIHEQYF.

This clonotype occurred a few times. V usage is TRBV28 and J usage is TRBJ2-1; D unclear. Germline V gene sequence: CDR1 MDHEN, CDR2 SYDVKM. CDR3 length: 12 amino acids. V lost 6 bases to trimming and J lost 5 bases, with 8 bases between them. The CDR3 loop reads CASSNNNNEQFF. In DNA form, the CDR3 reads TGTGCCAGCAGCAACAACAACAATGAGCAGTTCTTC.

The chain uses TRBV23-1 and TRBJ2-1; 9 positions agree with TRBD2. TRBV23-1 is annotated as an ORF whose role is uncertain. The CDR3 loop spans 18 amino acids. V was clipped by 0 bases and J by 4 bases; unmatched bases: 10. CDR3 region: CASSQSMAGGCSYNEQFF. The CDR3 DNA reads TGCGCCAGCAGTCAATCGATGGCGGGGGGGTGCTCATACAATGAGCAGTTCTTC.

This rearrangement joins TRBV19 to TRBJ2-5, with D perhaps matching TRBD1 (5 bases). This CDR3 region has 13 residues. The V gene lost 1 base and the J gene lost 5 bases, with 8 bases spanning the gap. In germline, CDR1 is LNHDA, CDR2 SQIVND (reference sequence). In DNA, the CDR3 is TGTGCCAGTAGTATAGGACAGCTGGAGACCCAGTACTTC. Protein sequence: CASSIGQLETQYF.

This clonotype was counted between two and nine times. The gene calls are TRBV19 and TRBJ2-3, with a weak D call TRBD1 (5 bases). Trimming cost V 7 bases and J 4 bases, with 21 bases left between them. This CDR3 comprises 16 residues. The germline CDR1 and CDR2 sequences are LNHDA and SQIVND (reference sequence). DNA of the CDR3: TGTGCCAGTACCCCAGGTGGGGCGGTGGTGGCAGATACGCAGTATTTT. As protein: CASTPGGAVVADTQYF.

V gene TRBV19 combines with J gene TRBJ2-1; no clear D gene. With 7 bases removed from V and 0 bases from J, the gap between germline ends came to 13 bases. The CDR3 is 15 amino acids. From germline, CDR1 is LNHDA and CDR2 SQIVND (reference sequence). CDR3 sequence: CASTDLTGSYNEQFF. The CDR3 coding sequence is TGTGCCAGTACCGACTTGACTGGCTCCTACAATGAGCAGTTCTTC. Full variable domain (remainder filled in from reference TRBV19 and TRBJ2-1): DGGITQSPKYLFRKEGQNVTLSCEQNLNHDAMYWYRQDPGQGLRLIYYSQIVNDFQKGDIAEGYSVSREKKESFPLTVTSAQKNPTAFYLCASTDLTGSYNEQFFGPGTRLTVL.

In its sample, this clonotype was seen a few times. This chain joins TRBV29-1 and TRBJ2-2; 9 bases map to TRBD2. The CDR3 has 15 residues. Germline lookup yields CDR1 SQVTM and CDR2 ANQGSEA. The V and J ends lost 7 bases and 3 bases, in that order; junction bases with no gene match: 9. The CDR3 sequence is CSASAGGTYTGELFF. DNA of the CDR3: TGCAGCGCCTCTGCGGGAGGGACGTACACCGGGGAGCTGTTTTTT.

J is TRBJ2-3 and V is TRBV12-3 or TRBV12-4, with D perhaps matching TRBD1 or TRBD2 (6 bases each). Trimming took off 5 bases at V and 1 base at J, with 13 bases between the two ends. The CDR3 is 15 amino acids. CDR3 loop: CASSQGRMGTDTQYF. CDR3 coding DNA: TGTGCCAGCAGTCAGGGGAGGATGGGCACAGATACGCAGTATTTT.

This clonotype was recorded at least ten times. The genes are TRBV7-9 and TRBJ2-2; tentatively, D is TRBD2 (5 bases). Trimming removed 10 bases from V and 2 bases from J, with 26 bases in between. There are 18 residues in the CDR3. The germline V gene encodes CDR1 SEHNR and CDR2 FQNEAQ (reference sequence). The CDR3 nucleotides are TGTGCCACCGGGTCGAGGGTTCGTGAAGGCCTAAACACCGGGGAGCTGTTTTTT. The encoded protein is CATGSRVREGLNTGELFF.

About this clonotype: Relative to the germline gene, one junction end is altered; a read error may explain this. The chain uses TRBV7-6 and TRBJ2-5, with TRBD2 as a possible D gene (5 bases). Germline V CDR1 and CDR2: SGHVS, FNYEAQ. This CDR3 has 12 residues. This CDR3 reads CASSPSSGTQYF. CDR3 in DNA: TGTGCTAGCAGCCCTAGCTCGGGGACCCAGTACTTC.

This clonotype was counted ten times or more. V usage is TRBV6-1 and J usage is TRBJ1-6; D uncertain. There are 11 residues in the CDR3. Germline V gives CDR1 MNHNS, CDR2 SASEGT. Trimming took 4 bases from V and 9 from J, leaving 4 bases between them. The CDR3 coding sequence is TGTGCCAGCAGTGGGGGTTCACCCCTCCACTTT. It yields the protein CASSGGSPLHF.

In this sample, this clonotype turned up a few times. CDR3 region: CASSPAGGSGTGELFF. The CDR3 DNA reads as TGTGCCAGCAGCCCTGCAGGCGGGAGTGGAACCGGGGAGCTGTTTTTT. This chain links TRBV7-3 with TRBJ2-2; 7 positions match TRBD2. CDR3 length: 16 amino acids. Germline CDR1 and CDR2: SGHTA and FQGTGA. Trimming removed 5 bases from V and 5 bases from J; junction bases left unmatched: 11.